The 32 T cell receptor beta chains in this list originate from one sample, sequenced in a study of breast tumors, draining lymph nodes, adjacent tissues (dated by TCRdb to the mid-2010s). The lymph node samples were taken from the axillary draining lymph nodes of breast cancer patients. The library was prepared using multiplex PCR. The instrument given in TCRdb is Illumina HiSeq 2000. TCRdb reprocessed the public reads (quality trimming at Q25 with fastp, clone calling with MiXCR) and kept in-frame beta chains. When rows share a CDR3 protein, they turn into one entry using the most common DNA and genes. A total of 200,000 to 250,000 distinct CDR3 sequences appear in this sample, 32% of them only once. Clones ranked in the top ten supply 1.4% of the sample. Input material: axillary lymph node tissue. These receptor sequences come from a female donor with breast cancer. Some clones in this sample may be carry-over from other donors' samples.

The chain carries TRBV20-1 and TRBJ2-3, with D perhaps matching TRBD1 or TRBD2 (6 bases each). CDR3 length: 11 residues. Germline V lookup: CDR1 DFQATT, CDR2 SNEGSKA (reference sequence). The CDR3 loop is CSGGGNNEQYF. CDR3 DNA sequence: TGCTCAGGAGGGGGGAACAATGAGCAGTATTTT.

This clonotype turned up a few times. This chain uses TRBV6-6 with TRBJ1-2; 8 bases are shared with TRBD1. The V gene's germline CDR1 is MNHNY and CDR2 SVGAGI (reference sequence). V was pared by 7 bases and J by 4 bases, with 14 bases of the junction left unmatched. The CDR3 totals 16 residues. The CDR3 bases are TGTGCCAGCATACGGGGGGCAGGGGGCCTGGGCTATGGCTACACCTTC. Translation gives CASIRGAGGLGYGYTF.

This clonotype appeared many times. This chain joins TRBV20-1 and TRBJ2-1; 11 bases align to TRBD1. The V and J ends lost 0 bases and 4 bases, in that order; junction bases with no gene match: 8. The germline CDR1 and CDR2 sequences are DFQATT and SNEGSKA (reference sequence). The length of the CDR3 is 17 residues. The CDR3 DNA sequence: TGCAGTGCTAGAGATCATAGGACAGGGGGCTCTTACAATGAGCAGTTCTTC. Amino acids: CSARDHRTGGSYNEQFF.

The chain uses TRBV9 and TRBJ2-7, with D hard to call. The CDR3 contains 12 residues. Germline V gene sequence: CDR1 SGDLS, CDR2 YYNGEE. Trimming removed 4 bases at V and 5 bases at J, with 10 bases between. The CDR3 coding sequence is TGTGCCAGCAGCCAAGAGATCCACGAGCAGTACTTC. Its protein is CASSQEIHEQYF.

This clonotype was seen repeatedly, ten times or more. The rearrangement links TRBV24-1 to TRBJ2-1; D unclear. This CDR3 is built from 14 residues. V was trimmed by 0 bases and J by 5 bases, leaving 7 bases between them. CDR1 KGHDR and CDR2 SFDVKD come from the germline V gene. CDR3 region: CATSDLGPDNEQFF. The CDR3 DNA follows: TGTGCCACCAGTGATTTGGGGCCGGACAATGAGCAGTTCTTC.

This clonotype was recorded at least ten times. The J gene is TRBJ1-5, the V gene TRBV28; the match to TRBD1 covers 8 bases. In germline, CDR1 is MDHEN, CDR2 SYDVKM. V lost 8 bases and J lost 3; bases outside the gene matches: 3. The CDR3 runs to 13 residues. The CDR3 spells CASWTGHNQPQHF. The CDR3 region has the DNA TGTGCCAGCTGGACAGGGCACAATCAGCCCCAGCATTTT.

J is TRBJ2-3 and V is TRBV7-2; TRBD2 is a possible D gene (5 bases). In germline, CDR1 is SGHTA, CDR2 FQGNSA. The CDR3 extends over 16 amino acids. V lost 2 bases to trimming and J lost 3 bases, with 15 bases between them. The CDR3 nucleotides read TGTGCCAGCAGCTTAAGTCGACCGGGAAGAACAGATACGCAGTATTTT. This translates into CASSLSRPGRTDTQYF.

The table lists this clonotype with many counts. V is TRBV2 and J is TRBJ1-2; D gene unclear. The germline gives CDR1 SNHLY, CDR2 FYNNEI. The ends were cut back, 8 bases at V and 0 bases at J, with 16 bases in the middle. This CDR3 spans 15 amino acids. The CDR3 DNA follows: TGTGCCAGCGGAGTCAGTCCCCTTACTAACTATGGCTACACCTTC. Amino acids: CASGVSPLTNYGYTF.

The chain employs TRBV28 and TRBJ1-3; D possibly corresponds to TRBD1 (5 bases). This CDR3 comprises 16 residues. Trimming shortened V by 6 bases and J by 1 base, and 16 bases separated the two germline ends. Per the germline V gene, CDR1 is MDHEN and CDR2 is SYDVKM. CDR3 sequence reads: CASSPGALVSGNTIYF. In nucleotides, the CDR3 is TGTGCCAGCAGCCCTGGGGCACTCGTTTCTGGAAACACCATATATTTT. Supplemented by reference TRBV28 and TRBJ1-3, the full variable domain reads DVKVTQSSRYLVKRTGEKVFLECVQDMDHENMFWYRQDPGLGLRLIYFSYDVKMKEKGDIPEGYSVSREKKERFSLILESASTNQTSMYLCASSPGALVSGNTIYFGEGSWLTVV.

This clonotype showed up many times. A much larger clone differs by one base, so this may be a read error. This chain joins TRBV6-6 and TRBJ1-6; 9 bases line up with TRBD1. In germline, CDR1 is MNHNY, CDR2 SVGAGI (reference sequence). J lost 9 bases, V lost 5 bases, and 8 bases had no gene match. The CDR3 has 15 residues. CDR3 loop: CASSHDGQGLSPLHF. The CDR3 nucleotides read TGTGCCAGCAGTCACGATGGACAGGGGCTTTCACCCCTCCACTTT.

This clonotype was counted ten times or more. This chain links TRBV10-3 with TRBJ1-2; the match to TRBD1 covers 9 bases. Germline V gene data show CDR1 as ENHRY and CDR2 as SYGVKD. J lost 8 bases, V lost 0 bases, and 1 base had no gene match. The CDR3 has 13 amino acids. CDR3 nucleotide sequence: TGTGCCATCAGTGAGTCGGGACAGGGAGGCTACACCTTC. Translation: CAISESGQGGYTF.

This clonotype was counted between two and nine times. This clone may be a read error of a much larger clone one base away. DNA for the CDR3: TGCGCCAGCAGCACGGACTGGTACTACGACCAGTACTTC. It specifies CASSTDWYYDQYF. The genes are TRBV5-1 and TRBJ2-7; the D gene is possibly TRBD2 (5 bases). There are 13 residues in the CDR3. Germline V gene data show CDR1 as SGHRS and CDR2 as YFSETQ. Full variable domain (missing parts from reference TRBV5-1 and TRBJ2-7): KAGVTQTPRYLIKTRGQQVTLSCSPISGHRSVSWYQQTPGQGLQFLFEYFSETQRNKGNFPGRFSGRQFSNSRSEMNVSTLELGDSALYLCASSTDWYYDQYFGPGTRLTVT.

This clonotype appeared many times. This chain uses TRBV2 with TRBJ2-1; 8 nucleotides agree with TRBD1. This CDR3 spans 12 amino acids. Germline CDR1 reads SNHLY; CDR2 reads FYNNEI. V shed 11 bases, J shed 6 bases, and the junction held 6 bases outside the gene matches. This CDR3 reads CAVGTGPNEQFF. Written as DNA, the CDR3 is TGTGCCGTCGGGACAGGACCCAATGAGCAGTTCTTC.

This clonotype was seen many times. This chain joins TRBV5-6 and TRBJ1-6; 7 bases match TRBD1. V trimming: 3 bases; J trimming: 4 bases; junction bases outside the gene matches: 1. The CDR3 is 14 amino acids. Germline CDR1 SGHDT, CDR2 YYEEEE. The CDR3 here is CASSWDSYNSPLHF. The DNA for the CDR3 is TGTGCCAGCAGCTGGGACAGTTATAATTCACCCCTCCACTTT.

Many counts were recorded for this clonotype. The genes are TRBV2 and TRBJ2-4; D gene unclear. Trimming left V 1 base short and J 6 bases short, with 4 bases between. The CDR3 is made up of 12 amino acids. Looked up from germline, CDR1 is SNHLY and CDR2 is FYNNEI. CDR3 nucleotides: TGTGCCAGCAGTGAAGGGGGAAACATTCAGTACTTC. Its protein is CASSEGGNIQYF.

V usage is TRBV6-2 or TRBV6-3 and J usage is TRBJ2-3, with 8 bases aligning to TRBD2. This CDR3 is 15 amino acids long. The germline gives CDR1 MNHEY, CDR2 SVGEGT. J was trimmed by 1 base and V by 6 bases; bases with no gene match: 6. CDR3 in DNA: TGTGCCAGCAGATATAGCGGGACACGCACAGATACGCAGTATTTT. Translating it yields CASRYSGTRTDTQYF.

V gene TRBV30 combines with J gene TRBJ1-5; no firm D call. V lost 3 bases and J lost 11, with 20 bases in between. This CDR3 is 14 amino acids long. Per the germline V gene, CDR1 is GTSNPN and CDR2 is SVGIG (reference sequence). The CDR3 region is CAWRTSGRWETQHF. CDR3 bases: TGTGCCTGGAGGACTAGCGGGAGGTGGGAGACCCAGCATTTT.

This clonotype has at least ten counts. The V call is TRBV20-1, the J call TRBJ1-2; D is possibly TRBD1 (6 bases). Germline V lookup: CDR1 DFQATT, CDR2 SNEGSKA (reference sequence). The CDR3 length is 13 residues. V lost 3 bases and J lost 4, with 12 bases in between. The chain's CDR3 is CSARATGIYGYTF. For the CDR3, the DNA is TGCAGTGCTAGGGCGACAGGTATCTATGGCTACACCTTC.

The V gene is TRBV6-4, the J gene TRBJ2-2; possibly TRBD1 for D (5 bases). V lost 3 bases and J 7 bases, leaving 18 bases between the germline ends. The germline gives CDR1 MRHNA, CDR2 SNTAGT. The CDR3 is made up of 16 amino acids. The CDR3 reads CASSDQCQGKVGELFF. CDR3 nucleotide sequence: TGTGCCAGCAGTGATCAGTGCCAGGGAAAGGTCGGGGAGCTGTTTTTT.

In its sample, this clonotype was seen many times. The chain links TRBV28 to TRBJ1-3; weak D call: TRBD1 (6 bases). This CDR3 spans 16 amino acids. V was shortened by 2 bases and J by 2 bases, with 13 bases between the two germline ends. Germline V gene sequence: CDR1 MDHEN, CDR2 SYDVKM. The CDR3 DNA sequence: TGTGCCAGCAGTTTAAACCCCGGACAGACTGGAAACACCATATATTTT. This sequence encodes CASSLNPGQTGNTIYF.

This clonotype has more than one count but fewer than ten. The junction shows a germline mismatch at one end, possibly a read error. The CDR3: CASSSSGRASLTGELSF. The CDR3 DNA is TGTGCCAGCAGTTCTAGCGGGAGGGCTTCTCTCACCGGGGAGCTGTCTTTT. The chain combines TRBV6-6 with TRBJ2-2, with 12 bases identical to TRBD2. Germline V gives CDR1 MNHNY, CDR2 SVGAGI (reference sequence). The CDR3 runs 17 residues.

The genes are TRBV6-5 and TRBJ2-5; the D is unclear. Trimming shortened V by 5 bases and J by 4 bases, and 17 bases separated the two germline ends. CDR3 size: 15 residues. Germline V gene sequence: CDR1 MNHEY, CDR2 SVGAGI. DNA of the CDR3: TGTGCCAGCAGTAGGGCAGGATGGGGTCGAGAGACCCAGTACTTC. This sequence encodes CASSRAGWGRETQYF.

The table lists this clonotype with many counts. The gene calls are TRBV5-4 and TRBJ2-3; 8 bases line up with TRBD1. CDR3 length: 15 residues. The V segment lost 3 bases and the J segment 3 bases; nucleotides outside the gene matches: 6. Per germline, CDR1 SGHNT and CDR2 YYREEE (reference sequence). This CDR3 reads CASSYRDRRTDTQYF. DNA of the CDR3: TGTGCCAGCAGCTACCGGGACAGGAGAACAGATACGCAGTATTTT.

This clonotype was observed at least ten times. The gene calls are TRBV19 and TRBJ2-2; no definite D call. The germline gives CDR1 LNHDA, CDR2 SQIVND (reference sequence). The CDR3 has 15 amino acids. Between the trimmed V and J ends, which lost 2 bases and 2 bases, there was a span of 9 bases. The DNA for the CDR3 is TGTGCCAGTAGTATATCCGGGTCTAACACCGGGGAGCTGTTTTTT. Encoded protein: CASSISGSNTGELFF.

This clonotype has ten or more counts. This sequence joins TRBV4-2 and TRBJ1-3, with unresolved D. The V and J ends lost 0 bases and 8 bases respectively, with 11 bases between them. The CDR3 runs 14 residues. The germline CDR1 and CDR2 sequences are LGHNA and YNFKEQ. This CDR3 is CASSQDSLPDTIYF. CDR3 coding DNA: TGTGCCAGCAGCCAAGATAGCCTGCCGGACACCATATATTTT.

This chain joins TRBV6-2 or TRBV6-3 and TRBJ2-5; D not certain. This CDR3 has 11 amino acids. Germline V gene data show CDR1 as MNHEY and CDR2 as SVGEGT. With 3 bases removed from V and 5 bases from J, the gap between germline ends came to 4 bases. Written as DNA, the CDR3 is TGTGCCAGCAGTTATGCGGAGACCCAGTACTTC. The encoded protein is CASSYAETQYF.

This clonotype was counted ten times or more. The rearrangement uses TRBV2 and TRBJ2-7; 8 nucleotides align to TRBD1. The trim removed 5 bases at V and 6 bases at J, leaving 6 bases unmatched. The germline V gene has CDR1 SNHLY and CDR2 FYNNEI. The CDR3 loop spans 13 amino acids. CDR3 nucleotides: TGTGCCAGCAGTAAACAGGGGGTCGGCGAGCAGTACTTC. Amino acids: CASSKQGVGEQYF.

This clonotype was observed at least ten times. This sequence joins TRBV5-1 and TRBJ2-7; 16 bases are a match to TRBD2. The CDR3 length is 17 residues. CDR1 and CDR2 (germline): SGHRS, YFSETQ. Losses at the gene ends were 4 bases for V and 4 bases for J; bases not matched to a gene: 8. The CDR3 sequence is CASSPGTSGRAWYEQYF. The CDR3 region has the DNA TGCGCCAGCAGCCCCGGGACTAGCGGGAGGGCCTGGTACGAGCAGTACTTC.

As for this clonotype: A junction boundary mismatches the germline segment, possibly from a read error. V and J are TRBV2 and TRBJ1-6; 7 bases are a match to TRBD1. The CDR3 length is 14 residues. CDR1 is SNHLY, CDR2 FYNNEI, per germline. CDR3 protein: CAISMTGNSSPLRF. CDR3 sequence (DNA): TGTGCCATCAGTATGACAGGGAATAGTTCACCCCTCCGCTTT. The full variable domain, completed using reference TRBV2 and TRBJ1-6, is EPEVTQTPSHQVTQMGQEVILRCVPISNHLYFYWYRQILGQKVEFLVSFYNNEISEKSEIFDDQFSVERPDGSNFTLKIRSTKLEDSAMYFCAISMTGNSSPLRFGNGTRLTVT.

This clonotype has more than one count but fewer than ten. The V and J genes are TRBV2 and TRBJ1-1; 9 nucleotides match TRBD1. V shed 7 bases, J shed 5 bases, and the junction held 8 bases outside the gene matches. Per the germline V gene, CDR1 is SNHLY and CDR2 is FYNNEI. CDR3 length: 14 amino acids. CDR3 amino acids: CASNPDRGVTEAFF. The CDR3 DNA reads TGTGCCAGCAACCCGGACAGGGGAGTAACTGAAGCTTTCTTT.

As to this clonotype: It may be a read error: a sequence one base away is much more abundant. The chain couples TRBV27 to TRBJ2-3, with D possibly being TRBD2 (7 bases). Germline CDR1 is MNHEY and CDR2 is SMNVEV (reference sequence). V lost 5 bases to trimming and J lost 4 bases, with 19 bases between them. This CDR3 has 16 amino acids. In nucleotides, the CDR3 is TGTGCCAGCAGTCCCCACGGGGAAGGGGGGGCAGATACGCAGTATTTT. Its protein is CASSPHGEGGADTQYF.

The genes are TRBV7-2 and TRBJ2-5; 9 bases agree with TRBD1. The CDR3 is made up of 16 amino acids. Germline CDR1 SGHTA, CDR2 FQGNSA. V dropped 3 bases and J dropped 4; count of bases not matched to a gene: 9. The CDR3 loop reads CASSLGQGLKIETQYF. The CDR3 DNA sequence: TGTGCCAGCAGCTTGGGACAGGGTCTAAAAATAGAGACCCAGTACTTC.